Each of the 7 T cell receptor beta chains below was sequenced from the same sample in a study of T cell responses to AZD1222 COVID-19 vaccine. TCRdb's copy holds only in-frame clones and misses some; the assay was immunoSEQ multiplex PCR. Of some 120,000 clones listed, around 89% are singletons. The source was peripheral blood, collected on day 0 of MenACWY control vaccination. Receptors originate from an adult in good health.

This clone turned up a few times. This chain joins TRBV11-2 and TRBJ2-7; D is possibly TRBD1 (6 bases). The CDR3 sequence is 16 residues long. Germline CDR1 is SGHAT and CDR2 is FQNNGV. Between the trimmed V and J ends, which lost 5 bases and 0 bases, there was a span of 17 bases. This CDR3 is CASSRLTGPSSYEQYF. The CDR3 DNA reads TGTGCCAGCAGCCGTCTGACAGGACCGAGCTCCTACGAGCAGTACTTC.

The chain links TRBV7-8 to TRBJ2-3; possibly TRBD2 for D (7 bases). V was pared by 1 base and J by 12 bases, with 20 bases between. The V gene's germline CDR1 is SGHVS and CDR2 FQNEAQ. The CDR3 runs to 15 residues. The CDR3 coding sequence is TGTGCCAGCAGCTTAGGAGGGGGGGAAGTTATATTTCAGTATTTT. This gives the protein CASSLGGGEVIFQYF.

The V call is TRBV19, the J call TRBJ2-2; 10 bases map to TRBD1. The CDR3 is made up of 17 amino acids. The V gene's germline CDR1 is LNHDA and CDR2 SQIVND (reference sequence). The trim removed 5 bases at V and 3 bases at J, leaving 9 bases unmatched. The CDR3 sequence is CASSFGTGESDTGELFF. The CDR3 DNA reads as TGTGCCAGTAGTTTCGGGACAGGGGAATCCGACACCGGGGAGCTGTTTTTT.

CDR3 nucleotide sequence: TGTGCCAGCAGTTTATCGGTAGCTTCCCGGGAGCTGTTTTTT. It yields the protein CASSLSVASRELFF. The chain is built from TRBV27 and TRBJ2-2; no clear D. Trimming shortened V by 0 bases and J by 9 bases, and 11 bases separated the two germline ends. Per the germline V gene, CDR1 is MNHEY and CDR2 is SMNVEV (reference sequence). This CDR3 region has 14 residues.

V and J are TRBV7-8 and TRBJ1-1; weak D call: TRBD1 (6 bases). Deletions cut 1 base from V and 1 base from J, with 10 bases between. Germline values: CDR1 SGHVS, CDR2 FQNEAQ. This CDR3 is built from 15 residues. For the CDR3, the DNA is TGTGCCAGCAGCTTAGATGGACAGAAGAACACTGAAGCTTTCTTT. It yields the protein CASSLDGQKNTEAFF. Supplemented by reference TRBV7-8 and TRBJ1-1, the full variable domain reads GAGVSQSPRYKVAKRGQDVALRCDPISGHVSLFWYQQALGQGPEFLTYFQNEAQLDKSGLPSDRFFAERPEGSVSTLKIQRTQQEDSAVYLCASSLDGQKNTEAFFGQGTRLTVV.

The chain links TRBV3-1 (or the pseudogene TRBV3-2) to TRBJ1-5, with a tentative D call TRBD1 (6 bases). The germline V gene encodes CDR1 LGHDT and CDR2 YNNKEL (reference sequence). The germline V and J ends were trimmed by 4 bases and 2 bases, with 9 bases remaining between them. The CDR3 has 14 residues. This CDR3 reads CASSPRQGNQPQHF. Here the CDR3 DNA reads TGTGCCAGCAGCCCCCGACAGGGCAATCAGCCCCAGCATTTT.

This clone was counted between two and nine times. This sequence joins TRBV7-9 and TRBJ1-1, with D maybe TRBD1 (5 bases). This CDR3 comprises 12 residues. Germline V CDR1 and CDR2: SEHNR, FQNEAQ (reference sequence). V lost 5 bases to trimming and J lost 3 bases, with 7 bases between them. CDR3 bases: TGTGCCAGCAGCCGACAGTACACTGAAGCTTTCTTT. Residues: CASSRQYTEAFF.